This TCR beta chain was observed in a study of blood T cell repertoires in COVID-19. At the level of the study: The origin of the acute and convalescent COVID-19 samples was the United States, Italy and Spain.

The CDR3 is 12 residues long. V lost 3 bases to trimming and J lost 4 bases, with 9 bases between them. Germline lookup yields CDR1 DFQATT and CDR2 SNEGSKA (reference sequence). Methods used by the authors: Amplified reference gene primers provided the basis for estimating nucleated cell counts. Assay: immunoSEQ multiplex PCR; the TCRdb copy retains only in-frame clones and omits some. That table is the source of V, J and clone size, and D and trimming were worked out from the DNA. The table has around 63,000 clones, over 75% seen once; the top ten hold 0.95% to 1.5%. The sample was peripheral blood. The TCR originated in a woman aged 60 to 75 with acute or convalescent COVID-19. The chain combines TRBV20-1 with TRBJ1-2; no firm D call. CDR3 bases: TGCAGTGCTAGTGAGGCGGTCTATGGCTACACCTTC. Translation: CSASEAVYGYTF.